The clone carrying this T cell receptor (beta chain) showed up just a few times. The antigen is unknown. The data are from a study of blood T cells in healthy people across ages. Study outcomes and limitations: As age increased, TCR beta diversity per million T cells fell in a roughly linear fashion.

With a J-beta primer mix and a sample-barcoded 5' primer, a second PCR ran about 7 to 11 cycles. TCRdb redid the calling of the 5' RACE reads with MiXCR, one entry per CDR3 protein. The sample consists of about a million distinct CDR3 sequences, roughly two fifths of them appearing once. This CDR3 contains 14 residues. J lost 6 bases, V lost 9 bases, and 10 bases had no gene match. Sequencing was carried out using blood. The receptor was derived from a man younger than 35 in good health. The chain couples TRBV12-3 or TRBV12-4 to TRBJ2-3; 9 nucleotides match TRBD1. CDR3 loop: CASDIQGAGDTQYF. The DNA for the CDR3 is TGTGCCAGTGATATACAGGGGGCTGGGGATACGCAGTATTTT.